The next 32 T cell receptor beta chains were all read from a single sample in a study of Graves' ophthalmopathy and Graves' hyperthyroidism. Investigators amplified TCR beta CDR3 regions from RNA transcripts. Second-round multiplex PCR came after first-round RT-PCR with HTBI primers. MiXCR, applied by TCRdb to the multiplex PCR reads, yields one record per CDR3 protein. Of over 450,000 distinct CDR3 sequences listed, approximately 15% are singletons. The sequencing input was blood. All receptors derive from a woman aged 25 to 39 with Graves' ophthalmopathy.

This clonotype was observed a few times. The gene calls are TRBV12-3 or TRBV12-4 and TRBJ2-7, with 8 nucleotides matching TRBD1. Unmatched junction bases numbered 12, after V lost 2 bases and J lost 6 bases. CDR3 size: 16 residues. The CDR3 sequence: CASSLRGSGQGGEQYF. In nucleotides, the CDR3 is TGTGCCAGCAGTTTAAGGGGTTCTGGACAGGGCGGCGAGCAGTACTTC.

This clonotype was seen ten or more times. The chain employs TRBV6-1 and TRBJ1-2; the D gene is possibly TRBD1 (6 bases). The germline V gene encodes CDR1 MNHNS and CDR2 SASEGT. This CDR3 comprises 13 residues. V lost 6 bases and J 4 bases, leaving 12 bases between the germline ends. The CDR3 DNA sequence: TGTGCCAGCAGCCACCAGGACAGCTATGGCTACACCTTC. This encodes CASSHQDSYGYTF.

This clonotype showed up many times. V usage is TRBV24-1 and J usage is TRBJ2-5; D is unclear. Trimming took off 2 bases at V and 5 bases at J, with 14 bases between the two ends. This CDR3 comprises 15 residues. Looked up from germline, CDR1 is KGHDR and CDR2 is SFDVKD. The CDR3 loop reads CATSDYSGRWETQYF. The DNA of the CDR3 is TGTGCCACCAGTGATTACTCCGGCCGGTGGGAGACCCAGTACTTC.

This clonotype has a count of ten or more. This chain joins TRBV28 and TRBJ1-5; D is ambiguous. Germline CDR1 is MDHEN and CDR2 is SYDVKM. V gave up 7 bases and J gave up 6 bases, with 19 bases separating them. There are 15 residues in the CDR3. The CDR3 DNA reads TGTGCCAGCAACCATGGGAGGGATGTGGCTCAGCCCCAGCATTTT. Residues: CASNHGRDVAQPQHF.

Concerning this clonotype itself: The junction does not match germline at one end; this may be a read error. The rearrangement uses TRBV6-1 and TRBJ2-5, with unresolved D. The CDR3 runs to 14 residues. Germline assignment: CDR1 MNHNS and CDR2 SASEGT. The CDR3 bases are TGTGCCAGCAGAACATCTGTGTACCAAGAGGCCCAGTACTTC. Translation: CASRTSVYQEAQYF.

This chain joins TRBV10-3 and TRBJ1-5; D not certain. Trimming took 10 bases from V and 4 from J, leaving 11 bases between them. This CDR3 is built from 12 residues. CDR1 ENHRY and CDR2 SYGVKD come from the germline V gene. The CDR3 DNA follows: TGTGCCACCGCAGGAGGGAATCAGCCCCAGCATTTT. Protein sequence: CATAGGNQPQHF.

This clonotype was counted at least ten times. J is TRBJ2-5 and V is TRBV2, with a possible D match to TRBD2 (6 bases). The CDR3 covers 12 residues. Trimming stripped 7 bases from V and 1 base from J, with 7 bases between. The germline V gene encodes CDR1 SNHLY and CDR2 FYNNEI. CDR3 nucleotides: TGTGCCAGCATGGGGGGCCAAGAGACCCAGTACTTC. Amino acids: CASMGGQETQYF.

This clonotype was detected ten times or more. This chain joins TRBV6-6 and TRBJ1-1; 7 bases align to TRBD1. This CDR3 spans 18 amino acids. Germline CDR1 is MNHNY and CDR2 is SVGAGI (reference sequence). Losses at the gene ends were 4 bases for V and 0 bases for J; bases not matched to a gene: 14. The CDR3 protein is CASSSPRTGVSMNTEAFF. Written as DNA, the CDR3 is TGTGCCAGCAGTTCCCCGCGGACAGGAGTCTCAATGAACACTGAAGCTTTCTTT.

This clonotype was detected ten times or more. The gene calls are TRBV28 and TRBJ2-7; unclear D gene. V was clipped by 2 bases and J by 2 bases, with 10 bases between them. In germline, CDR1 is MDHEN, CDR2 SYDVKM. The CDR3 is 14 amino acids. The DNA for the CDR3 is TGTGCCAGCAGTTTAGTGGCAATTCCCTACGAGCAGTACTTC. Translating it yields CASSLVAIPYEQYF.

This clonotype was seen ten or more times. At one end, the junction sequence differs from germline, possibly due to a read error. This rearrangement joins TRBV11-3 to TRBJ2-5, with TRBD2 matching over 14 bases. There are 17 residues in the CDR3. Germline CDR1 SGHNT, CDR2 YENEEA. CDR3 in amino acids: CASSLGLAGGYQGTQYF. The CDR3 nucleotides are TGTGCCAGCAGCTTAGGACTAGCGGGAGGGTACCAAGGGACCCAGTACTTC.

This clonotype occurred a few times. The CDR3 sequence is CSSPSAGEASVQFF. In DNA form, the CDR3 reads TGCAGCTCGCCGTCGGCAGGTGAGGCTAGCGTGCAGTTCTTC. The chain links TRBV29-1 to TRBJ2-1, with D perhaps TRBD2 (6 bases). Trimming pared 8 bases from V and 12 bases from J, leaving 26 bases between. This CDR3 has 14 amino acids. The V gene's germline CDR1 is SQVTM and CDR2 ANQGSEA.

In its sample, this clonotype was seen many times. V gene TRBV12-3 or TRBV12-4 combines with J gene TRBJ2-7, with D possibly TRBD2 on 5 matching bases. This CDR3 region has 13 residues. The V gene lost 0 bases and the J gene lost 6 bases, with 9 bases spanning the gap. Written as DNA, the CDR3 is TGTGCCAGCAGTTTAGCGGGAGTTACCGAGCAGTACTTC. Amino acids: CASSLAGVTEQYF.

This clonotype came up many times. The chain joins TRBV12-3 or TRBV12-4 to TRBJ1-2; D ambiguous. The CDR3 covers 12 residues. Deletions cut 1 base from V and 2 bases from J, with 2 bases between. The CDR3 DNA reads as TGTGCCAGCAGTTTAGGGAACTATGGCTACACCTTC. Protein: CASSLGNYGYTF.

This clonotype was seen many times. The genes are TRBV6-5 and TRBJ1-3; D remains unclear. V gave up 2 bases and J gave up 4 bases, with 9 bases separating them. Germline V gene data show CDR1 as MNHEY and CDR2 as SVGAGI. The CDR3 has 14 residues. The CDR3 nucleotides read TGTGCCAGCAGTTACGGAGGGTGGGGAAACACCATATATTTT. Protein: CASSYGGWGNTIYF.

This clonotype appeared many times. CDR3 in amino acids: CATSRAGDQETQYF. Here the CDR3 DNA reads TGTGCCACCAGCAGAGCGGGGGACCAAGAGACCCAGTACTTC. V is TRBV15 and J is TRBJ2-5; the D gene is possibly TRBD2 (6 bases). The CDR3 runs 14 residues. The germline V and J ends were trimmed by 1 base and 0 bases, with 6 bases remaining between them. Germline V gene data show CDR1 as LNHNV and CDR2 as YYDKDF (reference sequence).

This clonotype was seen only a few times. A read error is possible here, since a much larger clone lies one base away. The chain has TRBV6-5 and TRBJ1-1; tentatively, D is TRBD1 (6 bases). Trimming took 2 bases from V and 0 from J, leaving 7 bases between them. This CDR3 is built from 14 residues. From germline, CDR1 is MNHEY and CDR2 SVGAGI. This CDR3 is CASSYGTMNTEAFF. The CDR3 region has the DNA TGTGCCAGCAGTTACGGGACAATGAACACTGAAGCTTTCTTT.

The CDR3 nucleotides read TGTGCCAGCAGTTTGAGTATAGGGACAGGGTTCAGCTACACCTTC. It yields the protein CASSLSIGTGFSYTF. The V gene is TRBV12-3 or TRBV12-4, the J gene TRBJ1-2, with 9 bases matching TRBD1. CDR3 length: 15 residues. With 3 bases clipped from V and 9 bases from J, the junction kept 11 bases outside the gene matches.

This clonotype was observed many times. The chain joins TRBV20-1 to TRBJ1-5; unclear D gene. The germline gives CDR1 DFQATT, CDR2 SNEGSKA (reference sequence). The V and J ends lost 6 bases and 0 bases respectively, with 9 bases between them. This CDR3 spans 13 amino acids. The CDR3 nucleotides read TGCAGTGCCCCCGGGAATAGCAATCAGCCCCAGCATTTT. Its protein is CSAPGNSNQPQHF.

This clonotype was counted between two and nine times. This chain joins TRBV19 and TRBJ2-5; 8 bases align to TRBD2. J lost 1 base, V lost 3 bases, and 10 bases had no gene match. CDR1 is LNHDA and CDR2 is SQIVND in the germline V gene (reference sequence). This CDR3 is built from 17 residues. The CDR3 nucleotides are TGTGCCAGTAGTATGTATCCAGCGGGAGAGCTCCAAGAGACCCAGTACTTC. Amino acids: CASSMYPAGELQETQYF.

This clonotype was recorded at least ten times. A read error may be the cause here, since a much bigger clone is one base away. The DNA for the CDR3 is TGTGCCACCAGTGACCCTTCCACTGCTAACTATGACTACACCTTC. Protein: CATSDPSTANYDYTF. This sequence joins TRBV24-1 and TRBJ1-2, with D unclear. From germline, CDR1 is KGHDR and CDR2 SFDVKD. There are 15 residues in the CDR3.

This clonotype was detected many times. The chain has TRBV6-1 and TRBJ1-2, with D perhaps TRBD1 (6 bases). V was shortened by 10 bases and J by 4 bases, with 19 bases between the two germline ends. Germline CDR1 is MNHNS and CDR2 is SASEGT. The CDR3 is 14 amino acids. DNA of the CDR3: TGTGCCACCCGCCCTTCAGGGGATTCCTATGGCTACACCTTC. Translation gives CATRPSGDSYGYTF.

This clonotype was detected ten times or more. The gene calls are TRBV6-5 and TRBJ1-2; weak D call: TRBD1 (5 bases). This CDR3 has 15 amino acids. With 0 bases removed from V and 1 base from J, the gap between germline ends came to 9 bases. The germline CDR1 and CDR2 sequences are MNHEY and SVGAGI. Here the CDR3 reads CASSYSIDSNYGYTF. For the CDR3, the DNA is TGTGCCAGCAGTTACTCGATTGACAGTAACTATGGCTACACCTTC.

This clonotype occurred once. A read error may be the cause here, since a much bigger clone is one base away. Since the CDR3 does not end with the conserved phenylalanine or tryptophan, this likely comes from a read error. The V call is TRBV9, the J call TRBJ2-2; 7 nucleotides line up with TRBD2. Unmatched junction bases numbered 6, after V lost 5 bases and J lost 5 bases. The CDR3 is 14 residues long. Germline-derived CDR1 and CDR2 are SGDLS and YYNGEE. CDR3 sequence reads: CASRKPGGTGELFL. The CDR3 nucleotides are TGTGCCAGCAGGAAACCGGGGGGAACCGGGGAGCTGTTTTTG.

This clonotype occurred many times. A much larger clone differs from this one at a single base, so this may be a read error. V gene TRBV6-2 or TRBV6-3 combines with J gene TRBJ1-2, with a tentative D call TRBD1 (6 bases). Germline V CDR1 and CDR2: MNHEY, SVGEGT. The ends were cut back, 6 bases at V and 4 bases at J, with 21 bases in the middle. This CDR3 is built from 16 residues. DNA for the CDR3: TGTGCCAGCAGCCCCCTGAACACCCAGGGGACCTATGGCTACACCTTC. Residues: CASSPLNTQGTYGYTF.

The chain joins TRBV18 to TRBJ2-2; D is ambiguous. With 3 bases removed from V and 0 bases from J, the gap between germline ends came to 14 bases. CDR1 and CDR2 from the germline V gene are KGHSH and LQKENI. The CDR3 contains 17 residues. The CDR3: CASSPSRIFANTGELFF. Written as DNA, the CDR3 is TGTGCCAGCTCACCGTCCAGAATTTTCGCGAACACCGGGGAGCTGTTTTTT.

The chain combines TRBV7-6 with TRBJ2-5; D perhaps matches TRBD2 (5 bases). This CDR3 spans 15 amino acids. Looked up from germline, CDR1 is SGHVS and CDR2 is FNYEAQ. Trimming took 5 bases from V and 2 from J, leaving 15 bases between them. The DNA of the CDR3 is TGTGCCAGCAGCCAAGCTTCCGGGATTCAAGAGACCCAGTACTTC. It is translated as CASSQASGIQETQYF.

Regarding this clonotype: This may come from a read error, since a much larger clone is one base off. This chain uses TRBV6-1 with TRBJ1-5; D may be TRBD1 (6 bases). Germline assignment: CDR1 MNHNS and CDR2 SASEGT. The length of the CDR3 is 16 residues. The CDR3 DNA reads as TGTGCCAGCAGTGAAGCGGATGGCAGGGGCAATCAGCCCCTGCATTTT. This codes for CASSEADGRGNQPLHF.

This clonotype was observed at least ten times. The rearrangement joins TRBV2 to TRBJ2-5; possible D gene TRBD2, 6 bases. The CDR3 is made up of 13 amino acids. The ends were cut back, 11 bases at V and 4 bases at J, with 17 bases in the middle. The germline CDR1 and CDR2 sequences are SNHLY and FYNNEI. CDR3: CARGKGLRETQYF. CDR3 bases: TGTGCCCGAGGAAAGGGACTCAGAGAGACCCAGTACTTC. Looking up the rest from reference TRBV2 and TRBJ2-5 gives the full variable domain: EPEVTQTPSHQVTQMGQEVILRCVPISNHLYFYWYRQILGQKVEFLVSFYNNEISEKSEIFDDQFSVERPDGSNFTLKIRSTKLEDSAMYFCARGKGLRETQYFGPGTRLLVL.

This clonotype has just a few counts. V and J are TRBV12-3 or TRBV12-4 and TRBJ1-2, with D possibly matching TRBD1 (5 bases). There are 16 residues in the CDR3. V shed 2 bases and J shed 0 bases, with 13 bases lying between them. CDR3 loop: CASSLSGAGANYGYTF. The CDR3 region has the DNA TGTGCCAGCAGTTTATCCGGGGCCGGAGCTAACTATGGCTACACCTTC.

This clonotype has a count of ten or more. This chain joins TRBV20-1 and TRBJ1-5; TRBD1 agrees at 10 bases. This CDR3 contains 14 residues. V shed 4 bases, J shed 4 bases, and the junction held 4 bases outside the gene matches. Germline CDR1 DFQATT, CDR2 SNEGSKA (reference sequence). Here the CDR3 reads CSATGTGVNQPQHF. The CDR3 DNA reads TGCAGTGCTACCGGGACAGGGGTTAATCAGCCCCAGCATTTT.

In this sample, this clonotype turned up many times. The chain combines TRBV6-5 with TRBJ2-5; D might be TRBD2 (6 bases). Germline loops: CDR1 MNHEY, CDR2 SVGAGI. This CDR3 spans 14 amino acids. The V end lost 6 bases, the J end lost 5 bases, and 16 bases lay between the germline ends. This CDR3 is CASSTRRGSETQYF. CDR3 bases: TGTGCCAGCAGCACGAGGCGGGGAAGTGAGACCCAGTACTTC.

In this sample, this clonotype turned up many times. This sequence joins TRBV6-1 and TRBJ1-2, with TRBD1 matching 9 bases. This CDR3 is built from 15 residues. CDR1 is MNHNS, CDR2 SASEGT, per germline. The V segment lost 4 bases and the J segment 5 bases; nucleotides outside the gene matches: 8. CDR3 coding DNA: TGTGCCAGCAGTGCGGACCTACAGGGGGCGTATGGCTACACCTTC. Translated: CASSADLQGAYGYTF.